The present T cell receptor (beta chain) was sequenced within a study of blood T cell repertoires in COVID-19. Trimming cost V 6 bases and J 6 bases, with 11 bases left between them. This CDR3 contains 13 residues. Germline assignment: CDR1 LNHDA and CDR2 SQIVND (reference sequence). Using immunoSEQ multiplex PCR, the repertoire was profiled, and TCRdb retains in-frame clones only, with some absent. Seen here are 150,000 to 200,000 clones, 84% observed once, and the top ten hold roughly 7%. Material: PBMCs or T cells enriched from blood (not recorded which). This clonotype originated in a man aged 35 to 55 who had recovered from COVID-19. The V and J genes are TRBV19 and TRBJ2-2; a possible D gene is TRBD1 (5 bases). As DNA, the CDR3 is TGTGCCAGTAGAACCCAAGGGGCCGGGGAGCTGTTTTTT. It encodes CASRTQGAGELFF.